The T cell receptor beta chain described here comes from a study of technical replicates of blood from four donors (dated by TCRdb to about 2017). The library was obtained by the immunoSEQ multiplex PCR assay. TCRdb re-hosts the immuneACCESS table, in-frame sequences only. Its copies lack some clones; in the studies checked, an unresolved V gene accounts for under half of them, and the cause for the rest is not known. This sample has about 84,000 clones in its table, and roughly 98% of those were observed once. Around 0.15% of the sample is in the top ten clones. The CDR3 goes from the cysteine to the phenylalanine over 15 residues. The only DNA kept is the CDR3, 45 bases in frame from the first base. Via the germline V gene (reference sequence), CDR1 is LNHDA and CDR2 SQIVND. The V end loses 0 bases and the J end loses 3 bases, and a stretch of 9 bases separates them. Regarding this clone: Its specific antigen is unknown. No base-level quality is on record; no much larger clone is a single base apart.

The chain joins TRBV19 to TRBJ1-5; the D gene lacks a confident call. The TCR comes from a human donor in good health. The specimen sequenced was T cells isolated from PBMCs. The CDR3 protein sequence reads: CASSIDPGYNQPQHF. The DNA is TGTGCCAGTAGTATAGATCCGGGTTACAATCAGCCCCAGCATTTT.